This is a list of T cell receptor beta chains from one sample in a study of cytomegalovirus exposure and HLA in healthy donors. Sequencing was performed with immunoSEQ multiplex PCR; in TCRdb, only in-frame clones are kept and a portion is missing. The repertoire holds about 130,000 clones, about 75% seen once, with approximately 1.5% in the top ten. Sample: PBMCs. All receptors derive from a woman between 40 and 55 years old in good health and CMV-seronegative. The CDR3 runs from the conserved cysteine through the conserved F or W. Each record gives: V gene, D gene, clone size, J gene, CDR3 protein, CDR3 DNA. The D gene is left open where the match is weak. Size values are once, few and many counts, or a class for expanded clones, and some rows have none.

TRBV30	.	.	TRBJ1-1	CAWNGVETEAFF	TGTGCCTGGAACGGGGTAGAGACTGAAGCTTTCTTT
TRBV9	.	.	TRBJ2-7	CASSPFFSHEQYF	TGTGCCAGCAGCCCATTCTTTTCCCACGAGCAGTACTTC
TRBV29-1	.	.	TRBJ1-1	CSTVRNTEAFF	TGCAGCACGGTAAGGAACACTGAAGCTTTCTTT
TRBV4-3	TRBD1	.	TRBJ1-3	CASSRDRVPGNTIYF	TGCGCCAGCAGCCGGGACAGGGTTCCTGGAAACACCATATATTTT
TRBV27	TRBD1	once	TRBJ1-1	CASSLGQMNTEAFF	TGTGCCAGCAGTTTGGGACAGATGAACACTGAAGCTTTCTTT
TRBV19	.	.	TRBJ2-3	CASSTSDTQYF	TGTGCCAGTAGTACTTCAGATACGCAGTATTTT
TRBV10-3	TRBD2	.	TRBJ2-3	CATAQTGGATDTQYF	TGTGCCACCGCCCAAACGGGGGGAGCCACAGATACGCAGTATTTT
TRBV6-1	.	.	TRBJ1-2	CASSEPGRGDGYTF	TGTGCCAGCAGTGAACCGGGGAGGGGCGATGGCTACACCTTC
TRBV7-9	.	few	TRBJ1-3	CASGRDGNTIYF	TGTGCCAGCGGCCGGGATGGAAACACCATATATTTT
TRBV18	TRBD1	.	TRBJ2-7	CASQSGQGSYEQYF	TGTGCCAGCCAGTCGGGACAGGGCTCCTACGAGCAGTACTTC
TRBV10-1	.	.	TRBJ1-4	CASSEASGEKLFF	TGCGCCAGCAGTGAGGCTTCGGGGGAAAAACTGTTTTTT
TRBV5-1	TRBD2	.	TRBJ2-1	CASSFFAGGPDEQFF	TGCGCCAGCAGCTTTTTTGCGGGGGGGCCGGATGAGCAGTTCTTC
TRBV6-6	TRBD1	.	TRBJ2-7	CASTRQGSSYEQYF	TGTGCCAGCACTCGACAGGGGAGCTCCTACGAGCAGTACTTC
TRBV11-2	TRBD1	.	TRBJ1-5	CASSRAGTGFQPQHF	TGTGCCAGCAGCCGAGCCGGGACAGGGTTTCAGCCCCAGCATTTT
TRBV7-8	.	.	TRBJ1-5	CASSFAVESNQPQHF	TGTGCCAGCAGCTTTGCGGTCGAGAGCAATCAGCCCCAGCATTTT
TRBV6-1	TRBD2	.	TRBJ2-7	CASSEIGGSSYEQYF	TGTGCCAGCAGTGAAATCGGCGGGAGCTCCTACGAGCAGTACTTC
TRBV30	.	.	TRBJ1-1	CAWGVAGYGEAFF	TGTGCCTGGGGCGTTGCGGGGTACGGTGAAGCTTTCTTT
TRBV27	TRBD1	.	TRBJ2-7	CASSHRDRVFYEQYF	TGTGCCAGCAGTCACCGGGACAGAGTCTTCTACGAGCAGTACTTC
TRBV27	.	.	TRBJ1-1	CASSFMRGMNTEAFF	TGTGCCAGCAGTTTTATGCGGGGGATGAACACTGAAGCTTTCTTT
TRBV12-5	.	.	TRBJ1-6	CASGLKSSYNSPLHF	TGTGCTAGTGGTTTGAAGAGCTCCTATAATTCACCCCTCCACTTT
TRBV7-8	.	few	TRBJ1-2	CASSPQRITTNYGYTF	TGTGCCAGCAGCCCCCAGAGAATAACTACTAACTATGGCTACACCTTC
TRBV6-1	TRBD1	once	TRBJ1-1	CASISGTVNTEAFF	TGTGCCAGCATCTCCGGGACAGTGAACACTGAAGCTTTCTTT
TRBV27	TRBD1	.	TRBJ1-5	CASSSGDRGNQPQHF	TGTGCCAGCAGTTCCGGGGACAGGGGCAATCAGCCCCAGCATTTT
TRBV7-9	.	.	TRBJ2-1	CASSVLVSYNEQFF	TGTGCCAGCAGCGTACTAGTCTCCTACAATGAGCAGTTCTTC
TRBV5-1	TRBD2	.	TRBJ2-3	CASSSLSGGATDTQYF	TGCGCCAGCAGCTCTCTTAGCGGGGGAGCCACAGATACGCAGTATTTT
TRBV30	TRBD1	.	TRBJ1-1	CAWSVGGGSPQGAFF	TGTGCCTGGAGTGTAGGAGGGGGCTCTCCCCAAGGGGCTTTCTTT
TRBV4-3	TRBD1	once	TRBJ1-1	CASSQEPGGTEAFF	TGCGCCAGCAGCCAAGAGCCAGGGGGCACTGAAGCTTTCTTT
TRBV18	.	.	TRBJ2-2	CASSHGGENTGELFF	TGTGCCAGCTCACACGGGGGAGAGAACACCGGGGAGCTGTTTTTT
TRBV15	.	.	TRBJ2-7	CATSRDRTKTYEQYF	TGTGCCACCAGCAGAGACCGCACTAAAACCTACGAGCAGTACTTC
TRBV5-1	TRBD2	.	TRBJ2-1	CASSWTSGGGNEQFF	TGCGCCAGCAGCTGGACTAGCGGGGGGGGCAATGAGCAGTTCTTC
TRBV28	.	.	TRBJ1-1	CASSFGPSNTEAFF	TGTGCCAGCAGTTTCGGTCCCTCAAACACTGAAGCTTTCTTT
TRBV4-2	TRBD2	once	TRBJ2-7	CASSQEETSGFYEQYF	TGTGCCAGCAGCCAAGAGGAGACTAGCGGATTCTACGAGCAGTACTTC
TRBV2	.	.	TRBJ1-5	CASTGSPKDQPQHF	TGTGCCAGCACCGGGTCACCTAAGGATCAGCCCCAGCATTTT
TRBV4-1	.	.	TRBJ1-2	CASSQGRGASGYGYTF	TGCGCCAGCAGCCAGGGCCGTGGGGCCTCGGGTTATGGCTACACCTTC
TRBV5-1	TRBD1	.	TRBJ2-7	CASSPPGQGWHEQYF	TGCGCCAGCAGCCCGCCGGGACAGGGGTGGCACGAGCAGTACTTC
TRBV6-5	.	.	TRBJ2-1	CASSPPTYRDHEQFF	TGTGCCAGCAGTCCGCCCACCTACAGGGATCATGAGCAGTTCTTC
TRBV6-1	.	.	TRBJ1-2	CASSPWSGDGYTF	TGTGCCAGCTCTCCTTGGTCAGGGGATGGCTACACCTTC
TRBV23-1	.	.	TRBJ1-6	CASSQSKRFRSPNSPLHF	TGCGCCAGCAGTCAATCGAAGCGGTTCCGGAGCCCTAATTCACCCCTCCACTTT
TRBV28	TRBD1	few	TRBJ1-5	CASSSSGTGYQPQHF	TGTGCCAGCAGTTCCTCAGGGACAGGGTATCAGCCCCAGCATTTT
TRBV5-1	.	once	TRBJ2-2	CASSLEVSANTGELFF	TGCGCCAGCAGCTTGGAAGTCAGCGCGAACACCGGGGAGCTGTTTTTT
TRBV2	TRBD1	.	TRBJ2-7	CASKSDRGLEQYF	TGTGCCAGCAAATCGGACAGGGGTTTAGAGCAGTACTTC
TRBV9	.	.	TRBJ1-1	CASSVGRGNTEAFF	TGTGCCAGCAGCGTAGGACGGGGGAACACTGAAGCTTTCTTT
TRBV30	.	.	TRBJ1-3	CAWRRGSGNTIYF	TGTGCCTGGAGACGGGGTTCTGGAAACACCATATATTTT
TRBV19	.	.	TRBJ1-1	CASSMQGGEAFF	TGTGCCAGTAGTATGCAGGGTGGTGAAGCTTTCTTT
TRBV9	.	.	TRBJ1-3	CASSVEIGGWSGNTIYF	TGTGCCAGCAGCGTAGAGATCGGGGGGTGGTCTGGAAACACCATATATTTT
TRBV19	.	.	TRBJ1-5	CASSIGAGQPQHF	TGTGCCAGTAGTATAGGGGCTGGTCAGCCCCAGCATTTT
TRBV7-8	TRBD1	few	TRBJ1-5	CASSRDRGQQPQHF	TGTGCCAGCAGCCGGGACAGGGGGCAACAGCCCCAGCATTTT
TRBV28	TRBD1	once	TRBJ1-2	CASSPGQGLGGYTF	TGTGCCAGCAGCCCGGGACAGGGGTTGGGTGGCTACACCTTC
TRBV4-1	.	.	TRBJ1-5	CASSQQNSNQPQHF	TGCGCCAGCAGCCAACAGAATAGCAATCAGCCCCAGCATTTT
TRBV6-1	.	.	TRBJ1-1	CASTRNLEAFF	TGTGCCAGCACCAGAAATCTTGAAGCTTTCTTT
TRBV27	.	.	TRBJ2-1	CASSLLGLASYNEQFF	TGTGCCAGCAGTTTATTGGGCCTAGCGTCCTACAATGAGCAGTTCTTC
TRBV28	TRBD1	.	TRBJ1-2	CASSFLKVRGQYGYTF	TGTGCCAGCAGTTTTTTGAAGGTCAGGGGGCAATATGGCTACACCTTC
TRBV30	.	.	TRBJ1-2	CAWTRARAGYTF	TGTGCCTGGACGAGGGCCCGAGCTGGCTACACCTTC
TRBV6-5	TRBD2	few	TRBJ2-2	CASSRTSGTTGELFF	TGTGCCAGCAGTCGGACTAGCGGGACAACCGGGGAGCTGTTTTTT
TRBV5-4	.	many	TRBJ1-4	CASSGGQSNEKLFF	TGTGCCAGCAGCGGTGGACAGTCTAATGAAAAACTGTTTTTT
TRBV4-1	TRBD1	.	TRBJ1-1	CASSQDPTGEPEAFF	TGCGCCAGCAGCCAAGACCCGACAGGGGAGCCTGAAGCTTTCTTT
TRBV5-4	TRBD2	few	TRBJ2-2	CASSLRGGGVLAGELFF	TGTGCCAGCAGCTTAAGGGGCGGGGGGGTGTTGGCCGGGGAGCTGTTTTTT
TRBV18	TRBD2	.	TRBJ2-3	CASSLQWEGTDTQYF	TGTGCCAGCTCGCTCCAATGGGAGGGGACAGATACGCAGTATTTT
TRBV5-5	TRBD1	.	TRBJ2-7	CASRTGTGLHEQYF	TGTGCCAGCAGAACCGGGACAGGGCTCCACGAGCAGTACTTC